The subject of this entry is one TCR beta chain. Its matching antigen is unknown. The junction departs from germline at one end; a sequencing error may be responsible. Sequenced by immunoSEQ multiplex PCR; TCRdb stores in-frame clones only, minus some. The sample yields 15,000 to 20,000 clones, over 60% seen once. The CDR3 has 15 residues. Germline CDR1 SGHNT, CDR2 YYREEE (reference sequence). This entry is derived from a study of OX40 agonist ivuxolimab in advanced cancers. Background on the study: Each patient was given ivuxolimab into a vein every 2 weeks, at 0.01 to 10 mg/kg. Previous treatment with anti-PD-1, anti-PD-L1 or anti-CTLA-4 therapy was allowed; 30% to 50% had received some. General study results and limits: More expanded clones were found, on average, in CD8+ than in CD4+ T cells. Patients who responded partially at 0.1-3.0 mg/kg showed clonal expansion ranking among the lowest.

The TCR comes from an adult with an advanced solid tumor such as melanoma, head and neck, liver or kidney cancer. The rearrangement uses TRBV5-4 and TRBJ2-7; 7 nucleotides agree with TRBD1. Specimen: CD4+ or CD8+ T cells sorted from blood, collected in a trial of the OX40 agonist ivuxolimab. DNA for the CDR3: TGCGCCAGCAGCCAAGAAACCGGGACAGCCTACGAGCAGTACTTC. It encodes CASSQETGTAYEQYF.